The rows below give T cell receptor beta chains drawn from one sample of a study of shared clonotypes between healthy human individuals. The protocol was immunoSEQ multiplex PCR, while the TCRdb copy is restricted to in-frame clones and leaves out a portion. Altogether some 2.1 million clones are present, around 93% being singletons, with the ten largest covering 1.5% to 2%. The material sequenced was naive CD8+ T cells from PBMCs. Receptors were obtained from a man between 18 and 29 years old in good health. Some clones in this sample may be carry-over from other donors' samples. Each CDR3 is given with its conserved first and last residue. D genes are given only for firm matches. The listing skips clone size in some rows; elsewhere it reads once, few, many or a size class.

TRBV14	-	TRBJ2-1	TRBD2	TGTGCCAGCAGCCCGAGTGGGGCTAGCGGCACTGAGCAGTTCTTC	CASSPSGASGTEQFF
TRBV27	-	TRBJ2-1	-	TGTGCCAGCAGTTTAGGGCCTAGCGCTTACAATGAGCAGTTCTTC	CASSLGPSAYNEQFF
TRBV29-1	few	TRBJ1-1	-	TGCAGCGGCACTCATGGACCAGCGAACACTGAAGCTTTCTTT	CSGTHGPANTEAFF
TRBV11-2	-	TRBJ2-1	TRBD2	TGTGCCAGCAGCCCCGGGACTAGCGGATGGGATGAGCAGTTCTTC	CASSPGTSGWDEQFF
TRBV9	-	TRBJ2-2	-	TGTGCCAGCAGCGACCCCGAGGGGGGTCCGAACACCGGGGAGCTGTTTTTT	CASSDPEGGPNTGELFF
TRBV5-1	-	TRBJ1-4	TRBD1	TGCGCCAGCAGCTTGGCCGGGACAGGACGCAATTTAGCCTATGAAAAACTGTTTTTT	CASSLAGTGRNLAYEKLFF
TRBV6-6	once	TRBJ1-1	-	TGTGCCAGCAGTCTCGGACCGAACACTGAAGCTTTCTTT	CASSLGPNTEAFF
TRBV7-9	-	TRBJ2-7	-	TGTGCCAGCAGCCTTCACTACGAGCAGTACTTC	CASSLHYEQYF
TRBV9	-	TRBJ2-7	TRBD2	TGTGCCAGCAGCGGACTAGCGGGAGCCGAGCAGTACTTC	CASSGLAGAEQYF
TRBV13	-	TRBJ2-2	-	TGTGCCAGCAGCTTTACGGCGCGGGGACCGAACACCGGGGAGCTGTTTTTT	CASSFTARGPNTGELFF
TRBV7-9	-	TRBJ2-5	-	TGTGCCAGCAGCGAAGGGACTGCCGTTTTGCAAGAGACCCAGTACTTC	CASSEGTAVLQETQYF
TRBV6-5	-	TRBJ2-7	-	TGTGCCAGCAGCATGTTAGAGTTACCCTACGAGCAGTACTTC	CASSMLELPYEQYF
TRBV9	-	TRBJ1-3	-	TGTGCCAGCAGCGTTTACGACAGAAAGATAGGAAACACCATATATTTT	CASSVYDRKIGNTIYF
TRBV7-8	-	TRBJ2-1	TRBD1	TGTGCCAGCAGCTTAGCAACAGGGGGCAATGAGCAGTTCTTC	CASSLATGGNEQFF
TRBV28	few	TRBJ1-2	-	TGTGCCAGCAGTTTTGGCGTTAACTATGGCTACACCTTC	CASSFGVNYGYTF
TRBV7-6	-	TRBJ2-7	-	TGTGCCAGCAGCTTAGGCGGGATTGTCTACGAGCAGTACTTC	CASSLGGIVYEQYF
TRBV14	-	TRBJ1-1	-	TGTGCCAGCAGCCAAGAGCTCAGGGCGAACACTGAAGCTTTCTTT	CASSQELRANTEAFF
TRBV2	-	TRBJ1-4	-	TGTGCCAGCTGGACAGTACGGCGGGGTGAAAAACTGTTTTTT	CASWTVRRGEKLFF
TRBV7-9	-	TRBJ2-7	-	TGTGCCAGCAGCTACGACGACGAGCAGTACTTC	CASSYDDEQYF
TRBV7-9	-	TRBJ1-1	-	TGTGCCAGCAGCTTTCTACGGGGGGGCACTGAAGCTTTCTTT	CASSFLRGGTEAFF
TRBV2	-	TRBJ2-3	-	TGTGCCAGCAGTCCTAGGGGGGCTAGCACAGATACGCAGTATTTT	CASSPRGASTDTQYF
TRBV7-3	-	TRBJ2-1	-	TGTGCCAGCAGCTCTTTAATGGGACTTGACCCGGATGAGCAGTTCTTC	CASSSLMGLDPDEQFF
TRBV2	-	TRBJ1-2	-	TGTGCCAGCAGTGAAGCCAGGGCGTACACCTTC	CASSEARAYTF